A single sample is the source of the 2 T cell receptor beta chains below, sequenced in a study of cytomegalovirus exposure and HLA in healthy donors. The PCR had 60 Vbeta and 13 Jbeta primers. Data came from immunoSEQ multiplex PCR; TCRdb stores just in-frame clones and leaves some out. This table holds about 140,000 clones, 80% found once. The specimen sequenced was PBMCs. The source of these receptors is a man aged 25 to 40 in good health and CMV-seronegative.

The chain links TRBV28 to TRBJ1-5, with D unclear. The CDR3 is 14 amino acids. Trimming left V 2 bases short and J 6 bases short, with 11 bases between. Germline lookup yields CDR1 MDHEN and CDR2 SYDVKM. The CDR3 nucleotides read TGTGCCAGCAGTTTAGGAGGGCCTCGTCAGCCCCAGCATTTT. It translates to CASSLGGPRQPQHF.

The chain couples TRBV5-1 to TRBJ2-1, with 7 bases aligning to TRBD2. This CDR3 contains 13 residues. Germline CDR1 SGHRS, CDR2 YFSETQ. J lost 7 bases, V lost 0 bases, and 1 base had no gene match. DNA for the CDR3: TGCGCCAGCAGCTTGGAGGGAGGGAATGAGCAGTTCTTC. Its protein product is CASSLEGGNEQFF. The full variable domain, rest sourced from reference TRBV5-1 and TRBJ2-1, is KAGVTQTPRYLIKTRGQQVTLSCSPISGHRSVSWYQQTPGQGLQFLFEYFSETQRNKGNFPGRFSGRQFSNSRSEMNVSTLELGDSALYLCASSLEGGNEQFFGPGTRLTVL.